A selection of T cell receptor beta chains follows, all from one sample in a study of T cell repertoires in cytomegalovirus infection. TCRdb re-analysed the reads in MiXCR, keeping a single row per CDR3 protein. The repertoire holds around 800,000 distinct CDR3 sequences, with approximately 32% as singletons. Their cognate antigens are unknown. Material: cultured CD8+ T cells from PBMCs, obtained from culture after CMV antigen stimulation. The receptors originated from a human donor in good health (CMV status not recorded). Some clones in this sample may be carry-over from other donors' samples. CDR3s include the opening cysteine and the closing phenylalanine or tryptophan. The D gene is left open where the match is weak. Clone sizes are given selectively: once, few, many, or a class where the clone is expanded.

j_gene: TRBJ2-7
v_gene: TRBV20-1
abundance: few
d_gene: TRBD1
CDR3aa: CSARSRDSYEQYF
CDR3nt: TGCAGTGCTAGATCCCGGGACAGCTACGAGCAGTACTTC

j_gene: TRBJ2-7
v_gene: TRBV5-1
abundance: few
d_gene: TRBD1
CDR3aa: CASSPGQGTDYEQYF
CDR3nt: TGCGCCAGCAGCCCCGGACAGGGAACCGACTACGAGCAGTACTTC

j_gene: TRBJ1-2
v_gene: TRBV6-1
abundance: few
d_gene: TRBD1
CDR3aa: CASILGQASGYTF
CDR3nt: TGTGCCAGCATCTTGGGACAGGCCTCGGGCTACACCTTC

j_gene: TRBJ2-7
v_gene: TRBV7-9
abundance: .
d_gene: .
CDR3aa: CASSTGRERYEQYF
CDR3nt: TGTGCCAGCAGCACCGGGCGGGAACGGTACGAGCAGTACTTC

j_gene: TRBJ2-2
v_gene: TRBV2
abundance: once
d_gene: .
CDR3aa: CANSAAGKNTGELFF
CDR3nt: TGTGCCAACAGTGCCGCGGGAAAGAACACCGGGGAGCTGTTTTTT

j_gene: TRBJ1-2
v_gene: TRBV29-1
abundance: few
d_gene: TRBD1
CDR3aa: CSVEDLVGRGLYGYTF
CDR3nt: TGCAGCGTTGAAGATCTGGTAGGCAGGGGGCTCTATGGCTACACCTTC

j_gene: TRBJ2-1
v_gene: TRBV7-9
abundance: many
d_gene: .
CDR3aa: CASSLAGTYNEQFF
CDR3nt: TGTGCCAGCAGCTTAGCGGGGACCTACAATGAGCAGTTCTTC

j_gene: TRBJ1-5
v_gene: TRBV7-2
abundance: .
d_gene: TRBD1
CDR3aa: CASSLETGLNQPQHF
CDR3nt: TGTGCCAGCAGCCTCGAGACAGGGTTGAATCAGCCCCAGCATTTT

j_gene: TRBJ1-1
v_gene: TRBV12-3/TRBV12-4
abundance: .
d_gene: TRBD1
CDR3aa: CASRGQLEAFF
CDR3nt: TGTGCCAGCAGGGGACAGCTTGAAGCTTTCTTT

j_gene: TRBJ1-1
v_gene: TRBV29-1
abundance: .
d_gene: .
CDR3aa: CSALPGGTEAFF
CDR3nt: TGCAGCGCCCTCCCCGGAGGGACTGAAGCTTTCTTT

j_gene: TRBJ2-1
v_gene: TRBV7-2
abundance: few
d_gene: TRBD2
CDR3aa: CASSTTTSGGYNEQFF
CDR3nt: TGTGCCAGCAGCACTACGACTAGCGGGGGGTACAATGAGCAGTTCTTC